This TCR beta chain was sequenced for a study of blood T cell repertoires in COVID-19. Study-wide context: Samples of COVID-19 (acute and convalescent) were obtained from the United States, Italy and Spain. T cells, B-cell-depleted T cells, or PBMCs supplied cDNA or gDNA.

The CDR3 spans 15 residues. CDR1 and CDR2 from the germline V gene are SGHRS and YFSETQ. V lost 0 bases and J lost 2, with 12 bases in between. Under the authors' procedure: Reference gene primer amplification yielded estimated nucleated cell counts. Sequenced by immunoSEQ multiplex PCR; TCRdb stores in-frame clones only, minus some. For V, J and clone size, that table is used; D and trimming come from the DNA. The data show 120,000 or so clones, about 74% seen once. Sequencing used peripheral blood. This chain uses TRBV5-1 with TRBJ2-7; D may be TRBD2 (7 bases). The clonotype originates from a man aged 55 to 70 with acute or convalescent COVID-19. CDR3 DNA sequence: TGCGCCAGCAGCTTGGCCGGGGGGCCCACCTACGAGCAGTACTTC. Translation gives CASSLAGGPTYEQYF.